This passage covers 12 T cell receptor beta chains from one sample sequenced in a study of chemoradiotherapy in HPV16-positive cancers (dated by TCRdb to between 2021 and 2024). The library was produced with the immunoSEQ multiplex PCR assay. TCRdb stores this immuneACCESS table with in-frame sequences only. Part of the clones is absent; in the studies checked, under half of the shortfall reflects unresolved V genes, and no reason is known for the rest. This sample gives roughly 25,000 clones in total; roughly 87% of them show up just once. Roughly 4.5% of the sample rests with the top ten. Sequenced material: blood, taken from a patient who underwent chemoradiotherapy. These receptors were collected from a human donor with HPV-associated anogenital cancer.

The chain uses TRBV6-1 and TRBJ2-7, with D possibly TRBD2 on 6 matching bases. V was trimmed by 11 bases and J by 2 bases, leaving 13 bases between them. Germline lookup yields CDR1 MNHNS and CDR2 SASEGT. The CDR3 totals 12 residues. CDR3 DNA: TGTGCCGGCGGGACCGATACCTACGAGCAGTACTTC. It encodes CAGGTDTYEQYF.

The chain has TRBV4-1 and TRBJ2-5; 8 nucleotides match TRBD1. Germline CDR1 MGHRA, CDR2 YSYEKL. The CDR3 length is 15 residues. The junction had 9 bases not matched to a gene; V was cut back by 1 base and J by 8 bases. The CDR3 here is CASSQVGQVYHTQYF. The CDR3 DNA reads TGCGCCAGCAGCCAAGTGGGACAGGTCTACCACACCCAGTACTTC.

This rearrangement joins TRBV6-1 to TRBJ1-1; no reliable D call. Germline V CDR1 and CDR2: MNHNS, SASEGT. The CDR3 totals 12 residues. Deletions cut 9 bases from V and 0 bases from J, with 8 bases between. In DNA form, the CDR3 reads TGTGCCAGTGAACTCTTGAACACTGAAGCTTTCTTT. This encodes CASELLNTEAFF.

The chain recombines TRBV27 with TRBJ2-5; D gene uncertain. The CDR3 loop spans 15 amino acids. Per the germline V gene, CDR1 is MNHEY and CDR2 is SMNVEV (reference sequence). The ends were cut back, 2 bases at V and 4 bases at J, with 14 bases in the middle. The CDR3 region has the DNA TGTGCCAGCAGTTTAGACGGGCACGTCACAGAGACCCAGTACTTC. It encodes CASSLDGHVTETQYF.

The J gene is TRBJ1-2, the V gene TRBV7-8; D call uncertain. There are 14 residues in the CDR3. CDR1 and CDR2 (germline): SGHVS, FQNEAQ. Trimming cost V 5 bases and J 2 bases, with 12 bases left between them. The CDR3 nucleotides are TGTGCCAGCAGCCCCAGAGGGCGGAACTATGGCTACACCTTC. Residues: CASSPRGRNYGYTF.

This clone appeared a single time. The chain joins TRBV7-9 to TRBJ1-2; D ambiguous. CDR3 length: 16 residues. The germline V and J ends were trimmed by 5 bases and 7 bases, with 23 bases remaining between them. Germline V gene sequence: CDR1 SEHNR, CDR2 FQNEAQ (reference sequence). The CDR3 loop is CASSPKTSTQRSGYTF. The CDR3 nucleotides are TGTGCCAGCAGCCCAAAGACGTCGACCCAACGATCTGGCTACACCTTC. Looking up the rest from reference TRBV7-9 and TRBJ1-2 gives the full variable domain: DTGVSQNPRHKITKRGQNVTFRCDPISEHNRLYWYRQTLGQGPEFLTYFQNEAQLEKSRLLSDRFSAERPKGSFSTLEIQRTEQGDSAMYLCASSPKTSTQRSGYTFGSGTRLTVV.

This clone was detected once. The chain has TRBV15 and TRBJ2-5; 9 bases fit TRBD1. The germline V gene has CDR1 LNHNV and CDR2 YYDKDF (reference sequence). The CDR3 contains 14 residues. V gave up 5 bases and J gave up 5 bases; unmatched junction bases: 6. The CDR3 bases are TGTGCCACCAGCTTTGGGACAGGGTCCGAGACCCAGTACTTC. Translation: CATSFGTGSETQYF. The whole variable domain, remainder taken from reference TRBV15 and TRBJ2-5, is DAMVIQNPRYQVTQFGKPVTLSCSQTLNHNVMYWYQQKSSQAPKLLFHYYDKDFNNEADTPDNFQSRRPNTSFCFLDIRSPGLGDTAMYLCATSFGTGSETQYFGPGTRLLVL.

CDR3 loop: CASSPEGPLHGYTF. The DNA for the CDR3 is TGTGCCAGTAGTCCCGAGGGACCGCTTCATGGCTACACCTTC. The rearrangement links TRBV19 to TRBJ1-2, with D maybe TRBD1 (5 bases). From germline, CDR1 is LNHDA and CDR2 SQIVND (reference sequence). This CDR3 is 14 amino acids long. Deletions cut 5 bases from V and 6 bases from J, with 16 bases between.

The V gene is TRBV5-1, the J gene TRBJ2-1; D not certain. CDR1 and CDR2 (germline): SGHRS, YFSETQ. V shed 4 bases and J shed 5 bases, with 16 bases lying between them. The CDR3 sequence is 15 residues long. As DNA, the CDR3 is TGCGCCAGCAGCCGCGAAGGGCTGGTAAACAATGAGCAGTTCTTC. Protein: CASSREGLVNNEQFF.

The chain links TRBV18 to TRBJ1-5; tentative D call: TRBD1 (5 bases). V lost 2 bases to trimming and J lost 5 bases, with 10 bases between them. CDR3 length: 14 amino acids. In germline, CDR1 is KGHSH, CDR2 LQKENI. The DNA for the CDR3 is TGTGCCAGCTCACCAGATGGGGGGGATCAGCCCCAGCATTTT. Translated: CASSPDGGDQPQHF. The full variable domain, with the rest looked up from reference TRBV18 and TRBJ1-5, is NAGVMQNPRHLVRRRGQEARLRCSPMKGHSHVYWYRQLPEEGLKFMVYLQKENIIDESGMPKERFSAEFPKEGPSILRIQQVVRGDSAAYFCASSPDGGDQPQHFGDGTRLSIL.

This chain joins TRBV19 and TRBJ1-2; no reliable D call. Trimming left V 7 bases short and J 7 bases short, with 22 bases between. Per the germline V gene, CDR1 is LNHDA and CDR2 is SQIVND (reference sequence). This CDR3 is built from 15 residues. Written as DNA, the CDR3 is TGTGCCAGTACCCAAACCCCGTATGCGGATCTTGGCTACACCTTC. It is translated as CASTQTPYADLGYTF.

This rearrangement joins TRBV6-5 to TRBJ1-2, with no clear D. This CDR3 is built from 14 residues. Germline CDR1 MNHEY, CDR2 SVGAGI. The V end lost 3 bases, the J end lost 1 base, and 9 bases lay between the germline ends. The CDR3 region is CASSYGGYNYGYTF. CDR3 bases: TGTGCCAGCAGTTATGGAGGCTATAACTATGGCTACACCTTC.